This TCR beta chain was recovered during a study of blood T cell repertoires in COVID-19. Study as a whole: COVID-19 samples from acute and convalescent phases originated in the United States, Italy and Spain.

Here immunoSEQ multiplex PCR was the method, and the copy in TCRdb shows in-frame clones only, minus some. Of around 200,000 clones listed, 89% were seen once; the top ten hold around 7%. The V gene end was trimmed by 5 bases and the J gene end by 2 bases; junction bases not matched to a gene: 9. The CDR3 spans 17 residues. Germline CDR1 and CDR2: SGHTA and FQGTGA. The clonotype comes from a man aged 40-49 years with acute or convalescent COVID-19. The sequencing input was peripheral blood. V is TRBV7-3 and J is TRBJ2-3; TRBD2 aligns across 11 bases. The CDR3 DNA reads as TGTGCCAGCAGCCCGGGGCTAGCGGGGGGACTCACAGATACGCAGTATTTT. Its protein is CASSPGLAGGLTDTQYF.